This T cell receptor (beta chain) was identified in a study of cytomegalovirus exposure and HLA in healthy donors. General observations from the study: Later analysis showed most CMV-associated TCR beta chains appearing HLA-restricted. A missense variant in DCLRE1C was later tied to TCR beta V- and J-gene trimming. Cytomegalovirus-associated status was assigned to some 160 TCR beta chains.

Primers included in the PCR were 60 Vbeta and 13 Jbeta primers. As originally analysed: Later work found roughly 80 million unique TCR beta chains, with roughly 11 million shared. The method was immunoSEQ multiplex PCR; TCRdb's version includes in-frame clones alone and lacks a portion of them. V and J calls and clone size follow that table, whereas D and trimming were derived from the DNA. The table has about 130,000 clones, around four fifths seen once. As for this clone: The antigen is not known.

This receptor was taken from a woman aged 40-49 years in good health and CMV-seropositive. The sample comprised PBMCs.

CDR3 sequence (DNA): TGTGCCAGCAGTTACTCGGCACAGAGCAATGAGCAGTTCTTC. Translating it yields CASSYSAQSNEQFF. The chain recombines TRBV6-6 with TRBJ2-1; D call uncertain. Germline V CDR1 and CDR2: MNHNY, SVGAGI (reference sequence). Trimming removed 0 bases from V and 6 bases from J, with 9 bases in between. This CDR3 contains 14 residues.